This T cell receptor (beta chain) was sequenced in a study of blood T cell repertoires in COVID-19. Study overall: PBMCs, B-cell-depleted T cells, or T cells were the source of the cDNA or gDNA that made up the material.

CDR3 length: 13 amino acids. After removal of 5 bases from V and 4 bases from J, the junction contained 4 bases not matched to a gene. The germline V gene has CDR1 MDHEN and CDR2 SYDVKM. TCRdb keeps only in-frame clones here, not all; method: immunoSEQ multiplex PCR. The sample lists 65,000 to 80,000 clones, approximately 84% occurring once. This clone was seen only once. The sequence was obtained from a human donor in a cohort sampled during active COVID-19. The genes are TRBV28 and TRBJ2-5, with 7 nucleotides matching TRBD1. Sequencing was done on a sample of peripheral blood. The CDR3 DNA sequence: TGTGCCAGCAGTAAAAGACAGGGAGAGACCCAGTACTTC. Amino acids: CASSKRQGETQYF.